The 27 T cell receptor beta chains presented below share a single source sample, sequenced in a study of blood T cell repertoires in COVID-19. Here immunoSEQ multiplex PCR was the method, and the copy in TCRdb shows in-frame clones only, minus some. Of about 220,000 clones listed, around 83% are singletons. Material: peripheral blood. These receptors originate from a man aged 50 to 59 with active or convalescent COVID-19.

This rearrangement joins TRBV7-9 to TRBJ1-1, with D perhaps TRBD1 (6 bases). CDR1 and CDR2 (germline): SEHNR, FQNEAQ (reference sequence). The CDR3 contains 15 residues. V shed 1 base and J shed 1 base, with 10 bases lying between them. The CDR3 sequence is CASSLGTARNTEAFF. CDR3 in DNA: TGTGCCAGCAGCTTAGGGACAGCCAGGAACACTGAAGCTTTCTTT.

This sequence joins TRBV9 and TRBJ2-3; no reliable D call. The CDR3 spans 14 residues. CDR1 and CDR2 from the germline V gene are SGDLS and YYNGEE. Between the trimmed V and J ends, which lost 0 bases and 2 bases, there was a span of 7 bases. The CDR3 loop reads CASSVDRSTDTQYF. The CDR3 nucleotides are TGTGCCAGCAGCGTAGACCGGTCCACAGATACGCAGTATTTT.

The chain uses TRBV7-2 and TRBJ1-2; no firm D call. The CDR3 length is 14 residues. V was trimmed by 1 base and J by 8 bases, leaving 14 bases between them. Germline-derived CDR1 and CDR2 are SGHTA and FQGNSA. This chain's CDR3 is CASSLVAQEAGYTF. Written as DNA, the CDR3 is TGTGCCAGCAGCTTAGTGGCCCAGGAGGCGGGCTACACCTTC.

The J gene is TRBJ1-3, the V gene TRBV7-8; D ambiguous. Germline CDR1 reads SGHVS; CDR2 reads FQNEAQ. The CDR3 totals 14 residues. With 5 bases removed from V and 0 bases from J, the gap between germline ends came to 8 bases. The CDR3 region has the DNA TGTGCCAGCAGCAGCAGGCACTCTGGAAACACCATATATTTT. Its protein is CASSSRHSGNTIYF.

The CDR3 loop is CASSQAWTANMNYGYTF. Written as DNA, the CDR3 is TGTGCCAGCAGCCAGGCCTGGACAGCAAATATGAACTATGGCTACACCTTC. The chain employs TRBV3-1 (or the pseudogene TRBV3-2) and TRBJ1-2; possibly TRBD1 for D (6 bases). The CDR3 runs to 17 residues. Germline CDR1 reads LGHDT; CDR2 reads YNNKEL (reference sequence). Trimming took off 3 bases at V and 2 bases at J, with 19 bases between the two ends.

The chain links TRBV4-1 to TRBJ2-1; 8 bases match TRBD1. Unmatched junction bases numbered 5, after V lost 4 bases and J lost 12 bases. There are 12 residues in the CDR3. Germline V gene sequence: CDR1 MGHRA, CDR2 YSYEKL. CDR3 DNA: TGCGCCAGCAGCCGGGTACAGGGGGTGCAGTTCTTC. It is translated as CASSRVQGVQFF.

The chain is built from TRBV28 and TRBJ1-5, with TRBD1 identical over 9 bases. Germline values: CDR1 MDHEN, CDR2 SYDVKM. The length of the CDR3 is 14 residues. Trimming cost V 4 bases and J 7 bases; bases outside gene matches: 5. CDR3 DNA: TGTGCCAGCAGTTGGGACAGGGCAAGGCAGCCCCAGCATTTT. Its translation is CASSWDRARQPQHF. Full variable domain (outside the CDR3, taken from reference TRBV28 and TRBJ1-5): DVKVTQSSRYLVKRTGEKVFLECVQDMDHENMFWYRQDPGLGLRLIYFSYDVKMKEKGDIPEGYSVSREKKERFSLILESASTNQTSMYLCASSWDRARQPQHFGDGTRLSIL.

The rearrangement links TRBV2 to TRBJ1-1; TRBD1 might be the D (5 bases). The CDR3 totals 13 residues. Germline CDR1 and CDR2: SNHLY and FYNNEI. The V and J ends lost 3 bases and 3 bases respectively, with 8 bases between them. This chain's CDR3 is CASSEGDYTEAFF. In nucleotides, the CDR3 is TGTGCCAGCAGTGAGGGGGACTACACTGAAGCTTTCTTT.

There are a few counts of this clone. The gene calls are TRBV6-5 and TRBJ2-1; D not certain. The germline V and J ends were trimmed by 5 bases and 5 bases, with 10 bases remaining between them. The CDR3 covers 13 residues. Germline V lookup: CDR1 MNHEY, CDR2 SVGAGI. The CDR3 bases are TGTGCCAGCAGTCTCAGGTGGGACAATGAGCAGTTCTTC. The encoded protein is CASSLRWDNEQFF.

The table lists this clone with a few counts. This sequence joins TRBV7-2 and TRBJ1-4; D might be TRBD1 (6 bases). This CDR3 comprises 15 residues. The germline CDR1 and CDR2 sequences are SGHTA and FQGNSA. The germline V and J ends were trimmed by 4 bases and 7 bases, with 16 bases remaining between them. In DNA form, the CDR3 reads TGTGCCAGCAGCTCCCCCTTCGCGACAGGTGAAAAACTGTTTTTT. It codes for CASSSPFATGEKLFF.

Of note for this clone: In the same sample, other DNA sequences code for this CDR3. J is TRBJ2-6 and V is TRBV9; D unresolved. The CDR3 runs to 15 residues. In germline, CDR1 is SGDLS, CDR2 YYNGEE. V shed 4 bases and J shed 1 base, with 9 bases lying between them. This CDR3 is CASSPLSSGANVLTF. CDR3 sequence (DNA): TGTGCCAGCAGCCCTCTTAGTTCTGGGGCCAACGTCCTGACTTTC. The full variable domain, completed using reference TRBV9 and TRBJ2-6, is DSGVTQTPKHLITATGQRVTLRCSPRSGDLSVYWYQQSLDQGLQFLIQYYNGEERAKGNILERFSAQQFPDLHSELNLSSLELGDSALYFCASSPLSSGANVLTFGAGSRLTVL.

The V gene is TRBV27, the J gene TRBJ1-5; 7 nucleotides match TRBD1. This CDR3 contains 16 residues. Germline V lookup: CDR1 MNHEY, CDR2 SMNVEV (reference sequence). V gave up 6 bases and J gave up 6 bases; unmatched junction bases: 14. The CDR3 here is CASRLNAGQAGQPQHF. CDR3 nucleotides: TGTGCCAGCAGACTTAATGCAGGACAGGCAGGTCAGCCCCAGCATTTT.

Here the CDR3 reads CAGGLFTGELFF. The CDR3 nucleotides are TGTGCCGGGGGACTTTTCACCGGGGAGCTGTTTTTT. The chain links TRBV2 to TRBJ2-2, with D possibly TRBD2 on 6 matching bases. V gave up 11 bases and J gave up 4 bases, with 11 bases separating them. The CDR3 length is 12 residues. From germline, CDR1 is SNHLY and CDR2 FYNNEI. The full variable domain, its missing parts supplied by reference TRBV2 and TRBJ2-2, is EPEVTQTPSHQVTQMGQEVILRCVPISNHLYFYWYRQILGQKVEFLVSFYNNEISEKSEIFDDQFSVERPDGSNFTLKIRSTKLEDSAMYFCAGGLFTGELFFGEGSRLTVL.

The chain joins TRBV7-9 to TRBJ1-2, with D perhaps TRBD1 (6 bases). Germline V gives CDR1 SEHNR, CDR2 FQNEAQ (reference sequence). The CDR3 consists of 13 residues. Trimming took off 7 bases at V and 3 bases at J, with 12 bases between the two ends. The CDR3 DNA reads TGTGCCAGCACCCGGGACACCTACTATGGCTACACCTTC. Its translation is CASTRDTYYGYTF.

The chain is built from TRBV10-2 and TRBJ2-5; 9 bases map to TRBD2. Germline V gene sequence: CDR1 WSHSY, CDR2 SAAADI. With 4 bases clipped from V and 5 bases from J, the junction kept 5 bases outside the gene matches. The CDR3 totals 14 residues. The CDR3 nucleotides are TGCGCCAGCAGTGTGCGGGGGGGCGTGGAGACCCAGTACTTC. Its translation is CASSVRGGVETQYF.

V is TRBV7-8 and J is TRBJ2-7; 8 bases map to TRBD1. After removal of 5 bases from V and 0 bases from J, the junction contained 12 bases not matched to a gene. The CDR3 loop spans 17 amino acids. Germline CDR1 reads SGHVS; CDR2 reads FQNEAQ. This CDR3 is CASSLPGQGVGSYEQYF. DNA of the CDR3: TGTGCCAGCAGCCTCCCAGGACAGGGAGTTGGCTCCTACGAGCAGTACTTC.

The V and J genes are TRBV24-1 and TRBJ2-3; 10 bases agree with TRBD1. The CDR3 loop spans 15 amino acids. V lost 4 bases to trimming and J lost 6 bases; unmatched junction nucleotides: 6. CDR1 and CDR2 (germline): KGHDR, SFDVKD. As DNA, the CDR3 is TGTGCCACCAGTGACCTCGGACAGGGGGAGGATACGCAGTATTTT. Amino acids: CATSDLGQGEDTQYF.

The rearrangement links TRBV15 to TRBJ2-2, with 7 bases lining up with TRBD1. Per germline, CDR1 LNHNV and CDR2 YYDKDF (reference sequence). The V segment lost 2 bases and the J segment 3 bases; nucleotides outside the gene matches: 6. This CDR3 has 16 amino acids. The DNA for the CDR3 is TGTGCCACCAGCAGACCCGACAGGGTATACACCGGGGAGCTGTTTTTT. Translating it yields CATSRPDRVYTGELFF.

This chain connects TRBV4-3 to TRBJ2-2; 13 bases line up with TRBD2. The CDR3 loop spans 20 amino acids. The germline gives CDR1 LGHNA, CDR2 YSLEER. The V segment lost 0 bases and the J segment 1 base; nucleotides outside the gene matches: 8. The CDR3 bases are TGCGCCAGCAGCCAAGATGGAGGGACTAGCGGGATTAAGAACACCGGGGAGCTGTTTTTT. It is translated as CASSQDGGTSGIKNTGELFF.

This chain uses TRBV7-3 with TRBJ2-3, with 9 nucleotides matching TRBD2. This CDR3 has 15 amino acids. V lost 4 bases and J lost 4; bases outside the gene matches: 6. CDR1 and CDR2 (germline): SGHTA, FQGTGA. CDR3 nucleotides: TGTGCCAGCAGCTCAGCGGGGGGCAGATCAGATACGCAGTATTTT. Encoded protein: CASSSAGGRSDTQYF.

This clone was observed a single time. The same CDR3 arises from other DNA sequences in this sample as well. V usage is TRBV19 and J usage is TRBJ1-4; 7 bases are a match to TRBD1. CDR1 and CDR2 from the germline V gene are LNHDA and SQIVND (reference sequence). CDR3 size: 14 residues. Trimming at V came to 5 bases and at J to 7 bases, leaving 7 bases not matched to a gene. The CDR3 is CASSPRTGGEKLFF. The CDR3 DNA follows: TGTGCCAGTAGTCCACGGACAGGCGGTGAAAAACTGTTTTTT.

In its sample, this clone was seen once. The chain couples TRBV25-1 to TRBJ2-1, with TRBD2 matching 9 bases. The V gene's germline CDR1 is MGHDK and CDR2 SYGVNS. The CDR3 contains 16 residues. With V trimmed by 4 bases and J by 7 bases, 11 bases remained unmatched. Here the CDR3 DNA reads TGTGCCAGCAGTGGCCCCACCCGCGGGAGGGGGAATGAGCAGTTCTTC. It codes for CASSGPTRGRGNEQFF.

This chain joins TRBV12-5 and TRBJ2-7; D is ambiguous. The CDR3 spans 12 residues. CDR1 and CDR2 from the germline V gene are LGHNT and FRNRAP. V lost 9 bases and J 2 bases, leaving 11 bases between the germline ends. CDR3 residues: CARVRSTYEQYF. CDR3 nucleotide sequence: TGTGCTAGGGTCCGGTCCACCTACGAGCAGTACTTC.

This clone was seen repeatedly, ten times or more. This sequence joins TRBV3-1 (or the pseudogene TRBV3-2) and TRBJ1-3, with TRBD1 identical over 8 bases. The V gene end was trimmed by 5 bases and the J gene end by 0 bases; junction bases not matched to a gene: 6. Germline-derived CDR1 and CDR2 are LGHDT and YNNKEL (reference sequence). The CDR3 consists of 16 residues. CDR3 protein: CASSKDRDLSGNTIYF. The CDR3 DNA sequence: TGTGCCAGCAGCAAGGACAGGGACCTCTCTGGAAACACCATATATTTT.

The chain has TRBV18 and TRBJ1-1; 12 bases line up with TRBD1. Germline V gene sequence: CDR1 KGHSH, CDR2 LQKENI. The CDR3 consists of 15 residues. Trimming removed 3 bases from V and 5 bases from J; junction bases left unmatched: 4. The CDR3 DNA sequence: TGTGCCAGCTCACCCCTGGGACAGGGGGCGACTGAAGCTTTCTTT. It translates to CASSPLGQGATEAFF.

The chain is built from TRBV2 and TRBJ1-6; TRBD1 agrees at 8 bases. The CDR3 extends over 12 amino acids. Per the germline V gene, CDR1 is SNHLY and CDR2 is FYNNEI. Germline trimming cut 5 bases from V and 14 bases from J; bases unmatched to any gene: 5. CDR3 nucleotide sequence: TGTGCCAGCAGTTACAGGGGGGAGGCCCTCCACTTT. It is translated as CASSYRGEALHF. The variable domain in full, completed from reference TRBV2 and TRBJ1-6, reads EPEVTQTPSHQVTQMGQEVILRCVPISNHLYFYWYRQILGQKVEFLVSFYNNEISEKSEIFDDQFSVERPDGSNFTLKIRSTKLEDSAMYFCASSYRGEALHFGNGTRLTVT.

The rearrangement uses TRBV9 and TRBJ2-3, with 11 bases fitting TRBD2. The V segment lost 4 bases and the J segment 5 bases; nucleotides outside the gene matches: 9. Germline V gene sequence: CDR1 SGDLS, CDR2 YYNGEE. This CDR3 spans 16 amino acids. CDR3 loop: CASSLDSGGAGDTQYF. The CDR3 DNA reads TGTGCCAGCAGCCTCGATAGCGGGGGGGCCGGAGATACGCAGTATTTT.